One sample yielded the 14 T cell receptor beta chains listed below, sequenced in a study of blood T cells in healthy people across ages. Next came a second PCR, run for about 7 to 12 cycles, which used a sample-barcoded 5' primer along with a J-beta primer mix. TCRdb re-derived calls from the 5' RACE reads in MiXCR, one entry per CDR3 protein. The sample records about 1.7 million distinct CDR3 sequences, under 30% being singletons. Sequenced sample: blood. The origin of the receptors is a woman in her twenties or thirties in good health.

The chain recombines TRBV20-1 with TRBJ2-7; TRBD2 might be the D (5 bases). The CDR3 totals 16 residues. V lost 1 base to trimming and J lost 2 bases, with 18 bases between them. Germline V gene data show CDR1 as DFQATT and CDR2 as SNEGSKA (reference sequence). CDR3 in DNA: TGCAGTGCTAGAGGCCTGAGCGAGGGATCTGCCTACGAGCAGTACTTC. As protein: CSARGLSEGSAYEQYF.

The rearrangement links TRBV20-1 to TRBJ2-7, with TRBD1 matching over 11 bases. Germline CDR1 DFQATT, CDR2 SNEGSKA (reference sequence). There are 15 residues in the CDR3. The V segment lost 0 bases and the J segment 4 bases; nucleotides outside the gene matches: 5. The DNA of the CDR3 is TGCAGTGCTAGAGAGAGGGGGACAGGGGGATACGAGCAGTACTTC. Amino acids: CSARERGTGGYEQYF.

This clonotype was seen at least ten times. V gene TRBV18 combines with J gene TRBJ1-2, with TRBD1 as a possible D gene (6 bases). This CDR3 region has 12 residues. Germline V gene sequence: CDR1 KGHSH, CDR2 LQKENI. V lost 3 bases to trimming and J lost 6 bases, with 8 bases between them. Written as DNA, the CDR3 is TGTGCCAGCTCACCGGCAGGGGATGGCTACACCTTC. Translating gives CASSPAGDGYTF.

This clonotype showed up many times. This sequence joins TRBV6-6 and TRBJ2-7, with 10 bases that match TRBD1. CDR3 length: 16 amino acids. V shed 4 bases and J 1 base; nucleotides not matched to a gene: 7. In germline, CDR1 is MNHNY, CDR2 SVGAGI (reference sequence). The DNA of the CDR3 is TGTGCCAGCAGTTGGGGGGGGACAGGGGTATCCTACGAGCAGTACTTC. Protein: CASSWGGTGVSYEQYF.

The sample holds a few counts of this clonotype. The chain employs TRBV12-3 or TRBV12-4 and TRBJ1-1; 10 bases are shared with TRBD1. This CDR3 region has 15 residues. Trimming cost V 4 bases and J 1 base; bases outside gene matches: 3. The CDR3: CASSSRDRGNTEAFF. CDR3 sequence (DNA): TGTGCCAGCAGTTCCCGGGACAGGGGGAACACTGAAGCTTTCTTT.

This clonotype was seen repeatedly, ten times or more. This sequence joins TRBV12-3 or TRBV12-4 and TRBJ2-1; D is unresolved. The CDR3 sequence is 13 residues long. The V gene lost 7 bases and the J gene lost 5 bases, with 12 bases spanning the gap. The CDR3 loop reads CASNHEVDNEQFF. DNA of the CDR3: TGTGCCAGCAACCACGAGGTGGACAATGAGCAGTTCTTC.

The V call is TRBV12-3 or TRBV12-4, the J call TRBJ1-1; no definite D call. Trimming pared 3 bases from V and 4 bases from J, leaving 9 bases between. The CDR3 spans 13 residues. This chain's CDR3 is CASSLKKSTEAFF. Here the CDR3 DNA reads TGTGCCAGCAGTTTGAAGAAGTCCACTGAAGCTTTCTTT.

A few counts support this clonotype. The chain carries TRBV10-3 and TRBJ2-3; weak D call: TRBD2 (5 bases). Between the trimmed V and J ends, which lost 3 bases and 0 bases, there was a span of 10 bases. This CDR3 has 15 residues. CDR1 is ENHRY, CDR2 SYGVKD, per germline. The CDR3 DNA sequence: TGTGCCATCAGTGATCCGCGCGGGAGCACAGATACGCAGTATTTT. Translation: CAISDPRGSTDTQYF.

In this sample, this clonotype turned up a few times. The chain has TRBV5-1 and TRBJ2-1; D is possibly TRBD1 or TRBD2 (5 bases each). Trimming left V 4 bases short and J 13 bases short, with 18 bases between. The germline CDR1 and CDR2 sequences are SGHRS and YFSETQ. The CDR3 spans 13 residues. CDR3 amino acids: CASSTGGLGTQFF. CDR3 DNA sequence: TGCGCCAGCAGCACCGGAGGTTTGGGGACCCAGTTCTTC.

J is TRBJ2-7 and V is TRBV27, with 9 bases aligning to TRBD1. The CDR3 covers 14 residues. CDR1 and CDR2 (germline): MNHEY, SMNVEV (reference sequence). Trimming at V came to 4 bases and at J to 5 bases, leaving 6 bases not matched to a gene. The CDR3 nucleotides are TGTGCCAGCAGTTCCCGGGACAGGGTTAACGAGCAGTACTTC. It is translated as CASSSRDRVNEQYF.

This clonotype was observed a few times. V usage is TRBV18 and J usage is TRBJ2-5; D is ambiguous. The length of the CDR3 is 15 residues. Trimming took off 3 bases at V and 3 bases at J, with 14 bases between the two ends. Germline V gives CDR1 KGHSH, CDR2 LQKENI. The DNA for the CDR3 is TGTGCCAGCTCACCCAGTTTGGTGGGGAAAGAGACCCAGTACTTC. Protein sequence: CASSPSLVGKETQYF.

This clonotype has more than one count but fewer than ten. V gene TRBV28 combines with J gene TRBJ1-1; D remains ambiguous. V was trimmed by 10 bases and J by 1 base, leaving 13 bases between them. This CDR3 has 13 residues. CDR1 and CDR2 (germline): MDHEN, SYDVKM. For the CDR3, the DNA is TGTGCCACCTCCGCGCTACAGAACACTGAAGCTTTCTTT. Protein sequence: CATSALQNTEAFF.

V gene TRBV2 combines with J gene TRBJ2-2, with D possibly being TRBD1 or TRBD2 (6 bases each). Germline V gene lookup returns CDR1 SNHLY and CDR2 FYNNEI. Trimming removed 10 bases at V and 0 bases at J, with 15 bases between. CDR3 length equals 15 residues. CDR3 protein: CATKRGDTNTGELFF. The CDR3 region has the DNA TGTGCCACAAAGAGGGGGGACACGAACACCGGGGAGCTGTTTTTT.

The V gene is TRBV27, the J gene TRBJ2-7; possibly TRBD2 for D (5 bases). The V end was cut by 2 bases, the J end by 7 bases, with 15 bases between. The CDR3 covers 14 residues. Germline CDR1 MNHEY, CDR2 SMNVEV (reference sequence). The CDR3 reads CASSLSGGLTEQYF. The DNA of the CDR3 is TGTGCCAGCAGTTTAAGTGGTGGACTTACGGAGCAGTACTTC.